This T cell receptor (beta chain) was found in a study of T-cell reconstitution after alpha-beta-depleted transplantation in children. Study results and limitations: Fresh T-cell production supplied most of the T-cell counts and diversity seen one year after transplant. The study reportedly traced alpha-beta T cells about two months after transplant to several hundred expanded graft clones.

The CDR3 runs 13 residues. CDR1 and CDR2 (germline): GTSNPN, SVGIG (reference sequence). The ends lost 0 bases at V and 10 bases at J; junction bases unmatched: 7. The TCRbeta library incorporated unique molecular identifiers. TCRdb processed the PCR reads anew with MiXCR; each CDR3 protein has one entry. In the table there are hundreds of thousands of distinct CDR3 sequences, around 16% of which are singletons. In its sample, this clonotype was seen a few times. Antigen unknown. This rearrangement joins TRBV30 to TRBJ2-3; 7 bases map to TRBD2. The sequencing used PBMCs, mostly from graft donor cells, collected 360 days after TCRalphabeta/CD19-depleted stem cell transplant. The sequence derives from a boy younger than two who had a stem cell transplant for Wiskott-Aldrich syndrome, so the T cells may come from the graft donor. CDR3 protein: CAWSVLSSGPQYF. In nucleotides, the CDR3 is TGTGCCTGGAGTGTACTTTCTAGCGGCCCGCAGTATTTT.